These 15 T cell receptor beta chains came from one sample sequenced in a study of T cell responses to AZD1222 COVID-19 vaccine. Generated by immunoSEQ multiplex PCR, the TCRdb table keeps only in-frame clones and is missing some. The sample carries roughly 150,000 clones, 80% to 90% recorded once. The starting material was peripheral blood, obtained on day 0 of AZD1222 vaccination. The receptors were gathered from an adult in good health.

The chain joins TRBV6-2 or TRBV6-3 to TRBJ2-1; no firm D call. The CDR3 has 10 residues. Trimming removed 6 bases at V and 7 bases at J, with 4 bases between. Per the germline V gene, CDR1 is MNHEY and CDR2 is SVGEGT. The DNA for the CDR3 is TGTGCCAGCAGCAATAATGAGCAGTTCTTC. Translation gives CASSNNEQFF.

This sequence joins TRBV10-3 and TRBJ2-1; D may be TRBD2 (6 bases). Trimming took off 10 bases at V and 7 bases at J, with 23 bases between the two ends. Germline V CDR1 and CDR2: ENHRY, SYGVKD. This CDR3 has 15 residues. CDR3 protein: CATTSRGGTTNEQFF. DNA of the CDR3: TGTGCCACCACTAGCCGGGGAGGAACGACGAATGAGCAGTTCTTC.

This clone has only one observation. The chain links TRBV2 to TRBJ2-7; D not certain. The CDR3 runs 15 residues. Germline CDR1 reads SNHLY; CDR2 reads FYNNEI. V lost 2 bases, J lost 2 bases, and 13 bases lay in between. This CDR3 is CASSESAWGTYEQYF. CDR3 DNA sequence: TGTGCCAGCAGTGAATCGGCTTGGGGAACCTACGAGCAGTACTTC.

This clone has only a few counts. The V and J genes are TRBV6-2 or TRBV6-3 and TRBJ2-3, with a possible D match to TRBD1 (6 bases). Trimming removed 5 bases from V and 2 bases from J, with 11 bases in between. The CDR3 sequence is 14 residues long. Germline V CDR1 and CDR2: MNHEY, SVGEGT. The DNA for the CDR3 is TGTGCCAGCAGTGGACAGTACCTCACAGATACGCAGTATTTT. The encoded protein is CASSGQYLTDTQYF.

The chain uses TRBV27 and TRBJ1-1; D is unclear. CDR3 size: 13 residues. Germline CDR1 is MNHEY and CDR2 is SMNVEV (reference sequence). With 0 bases removed from V and 5 bases from J, the gap between germline ends came to 7 bases. The CDR3: CASSLSVRTEAFF. For the CDR3, the DNA is TGTGCCAGCAGTTTATCGGTGCGGACTGAAGCTTTCTTT.

CDR3 nucleotide sequence: TGCGCCAGCAGCCCGCGCGTTGGCACGATAAGCTCACCCCTCCACTTT. This gives the protein CASSPRVGTISSPLHF. The chain uses TRBV4-1 and TRBJ1-6; D ambiguous. Trimming pared 4 bases from V and 10 bases from J, leaving 20 bases between. Germline V lookup: CDR1 MGHRA, CDR2 YSYEKL. The CDR3 is 16 residues long.

This clone is a singleton in its sample. The gene calls are TRBV3-1 (or the pseudogene TRBV3-2) and TRBJ1-2; possible D gene TRBD1, 6 bases. With 0 bases removed from V and 1 base from J, the gap between germline ends came to 18 bases. CDR3 size: 18 residues. The V gene's germline CDR1 is LGHDT and CDR2 YNNKEL (reference sequence). Written as DNA, the CDR3 is TGTGCCAGCAGCCAAGATAGGCCAGGGGCCTCACTTAACTATGGCTACACCTTC. It codes for CASSQDRPGASLNYGYTF.

With respect to this clone: At one end, the junction sequence differs from germline, possibly due to a read error. The rearrangement joins TRBV18 to TRBJ1-3; 9 nucleotides align to TRBD1. The CDR3 spans 16 residues. Germline V CDR1 and CDR2: KGHSH, LQKENI. The CDR3 DNA follows: TGTGCCAGCTCCCCACGTGGGACAGGGTCTGGAAACACCATATATTTT. Its translation: CASSPRGTGSGNTIYF.

The chain uses TRBV11-3 and TRBJ2-3; D might be TRBD2 (7 bases). Germline lookup yields CDR1 SGHNT and CDR2 YENEEA. Trimming left V 7 bases short and J 0 bases short, with 8 bases between. There are 13 residues in the CDR3. The CDR3 loop reads CASKGGSTDTQYF. The DNA for the CDR3 is TGTGCCAGCAAGGGGGGGAGCACAGATACGCAGTATTTT. Together with reference TRBV11-3 and TRBJ2-3, the CDR3 gives the full variable domain: EAGVVQSPRYKIIEKKQPVAFWCNPISGHNTLYWYLQNLGQGPELLIRYENEEAVDDSQLPKDRFSAERLKGVDSTLKIQPAELGDSAVYLCASKGGSTDTQYFGPGTRLTVL.

This clone has a single count. The chain combines TRBV3-1 (or the pseudogene TRBV3-2) with TRBJ1-1; no reliable D call. V shed 7 bases and J shed 1 base, with 13 bases lying between them. CDR3 size: 14 residues. The germline V gene encodes CDR1 LGHDT and CDR2 YNNKEL (reference sequence). The CDR3 reads CASTQVAGNTEAFF. In DNA, the CDR3 is TGTGCCAGCACCCAGGTAGCAGGGAACACTGAAGCTTTCTTT.

The CDR3 reads CATHAGGSFLGLFF. For the CDR3, the DNA is TGTGCCACTCACGCGGGGGGGTCCTTCCTAGGGCTGTTTTTT. The gene calls are TRBV19 and TRBJ2-2; TRBD2 matches 9 bases. The CDR3 contains 14 residues. V shed 10 bases and J 13 bases; nucleotides not matched to a gene: 16. CDR1 is LNHDA and CDR2 is SQIVND in the germline V gene (reference sequence).

The chain combines TRBV27 with TRBJ1-1, with 7 bases aligning to TRBD1. The CDR3 runs to 15 residues. CDR1 is MNHEY, CDR2 SMNVEV, per germline (reference sequence). With 0 bases clipped from V and 5 bases from J, the junction kept 6 bases outside the gene matches. The chain's CDR3 is CASSLSRQGGTEAFF. CDR3 DNA: TGTGCCAGCAGTTTATCGCGACAGGGCGGTACTGAAGCTTTCTTT.

The chain uses TRBV10-3 and TRBJ2-3, with a possible D match to TRBD2 (5 bases). The CDR3 totals 15 residues. From germline, CDR1 is ENHRY and CDR2 SYGVKD. Trimming cost V 3 bases and J 0 bases, with 10 bases left between them. CDR3 region: CAISERGISTDTQYF. Here the CDR3 DNA reads TGTGCCATCAGTGAAAGAGGGATTAGCACAGATACGCAGTATTTT.

This chain uses TRBV4-1 with TRBJ2-7; 8 bases fit TRBD2. CDR1 is MGHRA and CDR2 is YSYEKL in the germline V gene. The CDR3 is made up of 15 amino acids. V lost 6 bases, J lost 4 bases, and 11 bases stayed unmatched. The CDR3 DNA is TGCGCCAGCAGTCTTTTAGAACCGGGGGGGTACGAGCAGTACTTC. Its protein is CASSLLEPGGYEQYF.

The chain has TRBV27 and TRBJ2-7; D ambiguous. The CDR3 has 14 amino acids. Germline values: CDR1 MNHEY, CDR2 SMNVEV (reference sequence). Trimming removed 3 bases at V and 3 bases at J, with 12 bases between. The CDR3 protein is CASSFRTPVYEQYF. CDR3 coding DNA: TGTGCCAGCAGTTTCCGGACGCCCGTCTACGAGCAGTACTTC.